Presented here are 9 T cell receptor beta chains from one specimen sequenced in a study of healthy donors' naive CD4 and CD8 T cells. Each TCR library used about 500 ng of total RNA and a linear amplification protocol. Each CDR3 protein gets one entry after TCRdb re-called the reads with MiXCR. Among approximately 180,000 distinct CDR3 sequences listed, 65% to 75% were seen once. Sample: naive CD4+ and CD8+ T cells sorted from blood, pooled from several donors. Receptors originate from a pool of human donors in good health; the sample pools cells from several healthy donors.

This chain uses TRBV24-1 with TRBJ2-1, with TRBD2 identical over 14 bases. CDR3 size: 18 residues. Germline V gene lookup returns CDR1 KGHDR and CDR2 SFDVKD. The V and J ends lost 5 bases and 4 bases, in that order; junction bases with no gene match: 9. The CDR3 loop reads CATSATSGRVWGYNEQFF. CDR3 DNA: TGTGCCACCAGTGCGACTAGCGGGAGGGTATGGGGGTACAATGAGCAGTTCTTC.

This clonotype came up a few times. J is TRBJ2-1 and V is TRBV27; 8 nucleotides align to TRBD2. Losses at the gene ends were 6 bases for V and 5 bases for J; bases not matched to a gene: 6. The CDR3 contains 14 residues. Looked up from germline, CDR1 is MNHEY and CDR2 is SMNVEV (reference sequence). In DNA form, the CDR3 reads TGTGCCAGCAGCCCTAGCGGGTATAACAATGAGCAGTTCTTC. Translated: CASSPSGYNNEQFF.

The gene calls are TRBV6-1 and TRBJ1-2; 8 nucleotides line up with TRBD1. Trimming cost V 8 bases and J 5 bases; bases outside gene matches: 16. Germline loops: CDR1 MNHNS, CDR2 SASEGT. This CDR3 spans 16 amino acids. This chain's CDR3 is CASRHLTGAFGYGYTF. Here the CDR3 DNA reads TGTGCCAGCCGCCATCTGACAGGGGCCTTTGGGTATGGCTACACCTTC.

This clonotype was detected only a few times. V usage is TRBV27 and J usage is TRBJ2-7; D uncertain. Trimming stripped 5 bases from V and 1 base from J, with 15 bases between. Looked up from germline, CDR1 is MNHEY and CDR2 is SMNVEV (reference sequence). The CDR3 has 15 residues. The DNA of the CDR3 is TGTGCCAGCAGTCTCCGGACCGGCTCATCCTACGAGCAGTACTTC. The encoded protein is CASSLRTGSSYEQYF.

The CDR3 DNA reads as TGTGCCAGCAGCTTCGGTAATCAGCCCCAGCATTTT. Protein sequence: CASSFGNQPQHF. The chain joins TRBV11-2 to TRBJ1-5; D ambiguous. CDR1 is SGHAT, CDR2 FQNNGV, per germline. With 3 bases removed from V and 4 bases from J, the gap between germline ends came to 4 bases. The CDR3 sequence is 12 residues long.

The V call is TRBV27, the J call TRBJ2-7; 9 nucleotides align to TRBD1. The length of the CDR3 is 14 residues. Germline loops: CDR1 MNHEY, CDR2 SMNVEV (reference sequence). V dropped 5 bases and J dropped 6; count of bases not matched to a gene: 8. The CDR3 nucleotides are TGTGCCAGCAGTCCTACAGGGGGCGGAGGCGAGCAGTACTTC. As protein: CASSPTGGGGEQYF.

The chain combines TRBV20-1 with TRBJ1-6; weak D call: TRBD1 (6 bases). V was clipped by 2 bases and J by 7 bases, with 15 bases between them. This CDR3 comprises 15 residues. Germline V gene lookup returns CDR1 DFQATT and CDR2 SNEGSKA (reference sequence). The CDR3 loop is CSARPDRPKNSPLHF. CDR3 nucleotide sequence: TGCAGTGCTAGACCTGACAGGCCTAAAAATTCACCCCTCCACTTT.

The table lists this clonotype with a few counts. The chain is built from TRBV30 and TRBJ1-5; D unclear. The V end lost 0 bases, the J end lost 4 bases, and 7 bases lay between the germline ends. Germline V lookup: CDR1 GTSNPN, CDR2 SVGIG (reference sequence). CDR3 length: 13 amino acids. The CDR3 here is CAWSVRGNQPQHF. CDR3 bases: TGTGCCTGGAGTGTTCGTGGTAATCAGCCCCAGCATTTT.

The chain combines TRBV19 with TRBJ2-1, with D maybe TRBD2 (5 bases). CDR1 and CDR2 from the germline V gene are LNHDA and SQIVND (reference sequence). V was cut by 5 bases and J by 2 bases, with 10 bases left in between. The CDR3 consists of 14 residues. This CDR3 reads CASSHPGTYNEQFF. The CDR3 DNA reads as TGTGCCAGTAGTCATCCCGGGACCTACAATGAGCAGTTCTTC.